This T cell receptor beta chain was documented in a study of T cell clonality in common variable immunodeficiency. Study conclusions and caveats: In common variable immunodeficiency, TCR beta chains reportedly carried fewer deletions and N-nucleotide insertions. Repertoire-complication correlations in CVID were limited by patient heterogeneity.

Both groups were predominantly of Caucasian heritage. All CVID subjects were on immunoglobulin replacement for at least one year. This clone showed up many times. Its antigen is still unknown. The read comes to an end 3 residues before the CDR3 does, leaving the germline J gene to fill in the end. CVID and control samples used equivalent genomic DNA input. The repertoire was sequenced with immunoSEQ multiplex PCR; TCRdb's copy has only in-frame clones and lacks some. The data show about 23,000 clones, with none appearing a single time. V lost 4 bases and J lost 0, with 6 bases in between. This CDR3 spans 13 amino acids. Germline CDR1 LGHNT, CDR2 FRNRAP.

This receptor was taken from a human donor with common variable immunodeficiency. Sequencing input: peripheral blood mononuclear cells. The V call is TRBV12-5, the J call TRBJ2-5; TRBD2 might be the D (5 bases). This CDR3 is CASGSGNQETQYF. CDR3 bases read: TGTGCTAGTGGTTCGGGGAACCAAGAGACC. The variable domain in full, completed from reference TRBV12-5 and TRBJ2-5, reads DARVTQTPRHKVTEMGQEVTMRCQPILGHNTVFWYRQTMMQGLELLAYFRNRAPLDDSGMPKDRFSAEMPDATLATLKIQPSEPRDSAVYFCASGSGNQETQYFGPGTRLLVL.